One sample yielded the 4 T cell receptor beta chains listed below, sequenced in a study of tumor T cells in aggressive B-cell lymphoma. Profiling relied on immunoSEQ multiplex PCR, and the TCRdb table lists in-frame clones only, not all of them. The sample yields about 7,600 clones, 75% to 85% seen once. The sequenced sample was tumor tissue. These receptor sequences come from an adult with diffuse large B cell lymphoma.

This rearrangement joins TRBV14 to TRBJ2-1; 9 positions agree with TRBD2. V lost 4 bases and J lost 2; bases outside the gene matches: 3. Germline V gene lookup returns CDR1 SGHDN and CDR2 FVKESK. The CDR3 runs 15 residues. CDR3 nucleotides: TGTGCCAGCAGCCCGTCTAGCGGGACCTACAATGAGCAGTTCTTC. It codes for CASSPSSGTYNEQFF. The whole variable domain, filled in from reference TRBV14 and TRBJ2-1, reads EAGVTQFPSHSVIEKGQTVTLRCDPISGHDNLYWYRRVMGKEIKFLLHFVKESKQDESGMPNNRFLAERTGGTYSTLKVQPAELEDSGVYFCASSPSSGTYNEQFFGPGTRLTVL.

The rearrangement links TRBV7-3 to TRBJ2-1, with D perhaps matching TRBD2 (5 bases). This CDR3 region has 16 residues. V gave up 5 bases and J gave up 0 bases, with 14 bases separating them. In germline, CDR1 is SGHTA, CDR2 FQGTGA. The CDR3 sequence is CASSPSGIHSYNEQFF. In nucleotides, the CDR3 is TGTGCCAGCAGCCCCTCCGGGATCCACTCCTACAATGAGCAGTTCTTC.

V and J are TRBV5-6 and TRBJ1-1; no reliable D call. CDR1 and CDR2 (germline): SGHDT, YYEEEE. The CDR3 loop spans 14 amino acids. V was clipped by 3 bases and J by 2 bases, with 11 bases between them. In DNA form, the CDR3 reads TGTGCCAGCAGCTCAACTCCGGGAAACACTGAAGCTTTCTTT. Amino acids: CASSSTPGNTEAFF.

Only one count was recorded for this clone. V gene TRBV7-2 combines with J gene TRBJ1-1; D unclear. The germline gives CDR1 SGHTA, CDR2 FQGNSA. V lost 3 bases, J lost 0 bases, and 5 bases lay in between. The CDR3 sequence is 13 residues long. CDR3 DNA sequence: TGTGCCAGCAGCTTTTTCATGAACACTGAAGCTTTCTTT. It codes for CASSFFMNTEAFF.